This TCR beta chain comes out of a study of T cell responses to AZD1222 COVID-19 vaccine. Study-level findings and limits: Clonal diversity was possibly underestimated, and white British individuals and females predominated among donors. Without day 14 samples, only post-peak T cell repertoires were studied. Of the AZD1222 recipients, only 5 to 7 were seropositive at baseline.

With 3 bases removed from V and 1 base from J, the gap between germline ends came to 6 bases. Germline loops: CDR1 SEHNR, CDR2 FQNEAQ (reference sequence). CDR3 length equals 13 residues. Sequencing used immunoSEQ multiplex PCR; TCRdb keeps in-frame clones, though not all of them. The repertoire holds 97,000 or so clones, with about four fifths as singletons. Regarding this clone: Antigen specificity is unknown.

The chain joins TRBV7-9 to TRBJ1-1; no definite D call. The source of this sequence is an adult in good health. This sample comprised peripheral blood, obtained on day 0 of AZD1222 vaccination. The CDR3 sequence: CASSLRENTEAFF. CDR3 coding DNA: TGTGCCAGCAGCTTGAGGGAGAACACTGAAGCTTTCTTT. The whole variable domain, remainder taken from reference TRBV7-9 and TRBJ1-1, is DTGVSQNPRHKITKRGQNVTFRCDPISEHNRLYWYRQTLGQGPEFLTYFQNEAQLEKSRLLSDRFSAERPKGSFSTLEIQRTEQGDSAMYLCASSLRENTEAFFGQGTRLTVV.